The clone carrying this T cell receptor beta chain has only a few counts. Its antigen remains unknown. A second PCR of about 6 to 12 cycles used a sample-barcoded 5' primer and a J-beta primer mix. With 12 random nucleotides, a template-switch adaptor tagged each individual cDNA molecule. TCRdb re-derived calls from the 5' RACE reads in MiXCR, one entry per CDR3 protein. The data contain 750,000 to 950,000 distinct CDR3 sequences, approximately 53% of them singletons. This sample is drawn from a study of blood T cells in healthy people across ages. Study results and caveats: Estimates based on one million T cells were treated as lower bounds. The study found more naive CD4+ cells and higher diversity in long-lived than aged donors. TCR beta diversity was tightly associated with the proportion of naive T cells.

The V end lost 4 bases, the J end lost 14 bases, and 22 bases lay between the germline ends. The CDR3 is made up of 14 amino acids. The chain uses TRBV12-3 or TRBV12-4 and TRBJ2-3, with D perhaps TRBD2 (6 bases). The sequencing sample was made of blood. The TCR originated in a man older than 75 in good health. The CDR3 nucleotides read TGTGCCAGCAGTTCGGAGGGAGATGGCAGATACGCGTATTTT. Residues: CASSSEGDGRYAYF.